This section outlines one T cell receptor beta chain sequence together with its context. This entry belongs to a study of tumour-infiltrating T cells in Burkitt lymphoma. For the study at large: Survival, overall and progression-free, tracked with productive clonality.

Trimming took off 1 base at V and 3 bases at J, with 17 bases between the two ends. This CDR3 is built from 16 residues. CDR1 is SGHRS and CDR2 is YFSETQ in the germline V gene. Assay: immunoSEQ multiplex PCR; the TCRdb copy retains only in-frame clones and omits some. This table holds around 4,500 clones, 20% to 25% found once. The sample was tumor tissue. The TCR sequence derives from a human donor with diffuse large B-cell lymphoma. The chain is built from TRBV5-1 and TRBJ2-7; D possibly uses TRBD1 or TRBD2 (5 bases each). CDR3 sequence reads: CASSLNGQGVFYEQYF. The CDR3 nucleotides are TGCGCCAGCAGCTTGAATGGCCAGGGAGTTTTCTACGAGCAGTACTTC.